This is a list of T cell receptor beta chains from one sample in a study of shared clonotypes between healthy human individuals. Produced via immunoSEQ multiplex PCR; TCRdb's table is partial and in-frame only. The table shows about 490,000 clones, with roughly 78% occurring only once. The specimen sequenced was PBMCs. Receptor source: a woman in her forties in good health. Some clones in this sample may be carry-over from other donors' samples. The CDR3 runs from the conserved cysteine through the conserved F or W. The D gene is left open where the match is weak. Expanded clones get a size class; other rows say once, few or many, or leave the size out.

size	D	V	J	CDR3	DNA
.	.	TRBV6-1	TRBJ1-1	CASSEDSGSYAEAFF	TGTGCCAGCAGTGAAGATTCGGGGAGTTACGCTGAAGCTTTCTTT
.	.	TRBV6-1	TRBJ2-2	CASRTGLETGELFF	TGTGCCAGCAGAACAGGGTTGGAAACCGGGGAGCTGTTTTTT
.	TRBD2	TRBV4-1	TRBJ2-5	CASSPSHTSGSQPYF	TGCGCCAGCAGCCCGAGTCACACTAGCGGGAGCCAACCGTACTTC
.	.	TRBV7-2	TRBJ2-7	CASSRAGGFYEQYF	TGTGCCAGCAGTCGGGCAGGGGGGTTTTACGAGCAGTACTTC
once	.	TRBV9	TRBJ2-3	CASSPSPGGSTDTQYF	TGTGCCAGCAGCCCAAGCCCAGGGGGGAGCACAGATACGCAGTATTTT
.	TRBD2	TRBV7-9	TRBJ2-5	CASSLPRQRERETQYF	TGTGCCAGCAGCTTACCCCGGCAGCGGGAGAGAGAGACCCAGTACTTC
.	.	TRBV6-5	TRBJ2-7	CASSSIGAGRYEQYF	TGTGCCAGCAGTTCTATTGGAGCAGGGCGGTACGAGCAGTACTTC
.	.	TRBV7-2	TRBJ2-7	CASSLGRGEQYF	TGTGCCAGCAGCTTAGGCAGGGGCGAGCAGTACTTC
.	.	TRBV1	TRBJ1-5	CTSSQDLGAPRGNQPQHF	TGCACCAGCAGCCAAGATCTAGGAGCACCGAGGGGCAATCAGCCCCAGCATTTT
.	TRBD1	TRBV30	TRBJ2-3	CAWRGTGGTDTQYF	TGTGCCTGGAGAGGGACAGGGGGCACAGATACGCAGTATTTT
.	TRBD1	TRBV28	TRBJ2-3	CASRGTGFSIRVTDTQYF	TGTGCCAGCAGAGGGACAGGGTTTTCTATAAGGGTCACAGATACGCAGTATTTT
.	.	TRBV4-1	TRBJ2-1	CASSHIQGGRFF	TGCGCCAGCAGCCATATCCAGGGGGGTCGGTTCTTC
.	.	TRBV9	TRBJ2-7	CASSVAGRGEQYF	TGTGCCAGCAGCGTAGCTGGCCGCGGGGAGCAGTACTTC
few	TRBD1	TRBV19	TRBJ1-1	CATAQGYTEAFF	TGTGCCACCGCACAGGGGTACACTGAAGCTTTCTTT
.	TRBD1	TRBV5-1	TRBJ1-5	CASSLGQGGGWPQHF	TGCGCCAGCAGCTTGGGGCAGGGGGGAGGATGGCCCCAGCATTTT
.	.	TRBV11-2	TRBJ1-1	CASSLATARTGEAFF	TGTGCCAGCAGCTTAGCGACCGCTAGAACGGGTGAAGCTTTCTTT
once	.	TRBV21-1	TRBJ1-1	CASSKTGGPAGTEAFF	TGTGCCAGCAGCAAAACAGGGGGCCCGGCCGGCACTGAAGCTTTCTTT
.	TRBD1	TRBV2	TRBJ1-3	CASSRNRGRGNTIYF	TGTGCCAGCAGTCGCAACAGGGGACGAGGAAACACCATATATTTT